The subject of this entry is one T cell receptor (beta chain). Produced via immunoSEQ multiplex PCR; TCRdb's table is partial and in-frame only. The data show 150,000 to 200,000 clones, with roughly 86% seen just once and over 1.1% held by the top ten. These data are taken from a study of cytomegalovirus exposure and HLA in healthy donors. This CDR3 contains 13 residues. The ends were cut back, 5 bases at V and 3 bases at J, with 10 bases in the middle. The germline CDR1 and CDR2 sequences are SEHNR and FQNEAQ (reference sequence). J is TRBJ1-1 and V is TRBV7-9; tentatively, D is TRBD1 (5 bases). The receptor's source is a woman under 30 in good health and CMV-seronegative. Input material: PBMCs. This chain's CDR3 is CASSPRGDTEAFF. CDR3 coding DNA: TGTGCCAGCAGCCCCCGGGGGGACACTGAAGCTTTCTTT. Drawing the rest from reference TRBV7-9 and TRBJ1-1, the complete variable domain is DTGVSQNPRHKITKRGQNVTFRCDPISEHNRLYWYRQTLGQGPEFLTYFQNEAQLEKSRLLSDRFSAERPKGSFSTLEIQRTEQGDSAMYLCASSPRGDTEAFFGQGTRLTVV.